Below are 15 T cell receptor beta chains sequenced from a single sample in a study of blood T cell repertoires in COVID-19. The repertoire was sequenced with immunoSEQ multiplex PCR; TCRdb's copy has only in-frame clones and lacks some. This sample carries around 290,000 clones, about 88% of them seen once, and the ten largest clones take around 13%. Sequenced input: peripheral blood. Receptor source: an older woman with COVID-19, enrolled during active disease.

A single count supports this clone. The J gene is TRBJ1-1, the V gene TRBV5-1; D not certain. The germline V gene encodes CDR1 SGHRS and CDR2 YFSETQ. The CDR3 spans 12 residues. V lost 2 bases to trimming and J lost 6 bases, with 8 bases between them. DNA of the CDR3: TGCGCCAGCAGCTTCGGTTCGTCTGAAGCTTTCTTT. This sequence encodes CASSFGSSEAFF.

The rearrangement links TRBV29-1 to TRBJ1-5; possible D gene TRBD1, 5 bases. From germline, CDR1 is SQVTM and CDR2 ANQGSEA. V lost 7 bases, J lost 0 bases, and 13 bases lay in between. CDR3 length: 14 residues. CDR3: CSAQTDNSNQPQHF. The CDR3 DNA is TGCAGCGCTCAGACAGATAATAGCAATCAGCCCCAGCATTTT. Full variable domain (missing parts from reference TRBV29-1 and TRBJ1-5): SAVISQKPSRDICQRGTSLTIQCQVDSQVTMMFWYRQQPGQSLTLIATANQGSEATYESGFVIDKFPISRPNLTFSTLTVSNMSPEDSSIYLCSAQTDNSNQPQHFGDGTRLSIL.

J is TRBJ1-5 and V is TRBV6-1; 8 nucleotides agree with TRBD1. V dropped 3 bases and J dropped 1; count of bases not matched to a gene: 5. In germline, CDR1 is MNHNS, CDR2 SASEGT. The CDR3 has 16 residues. CDR3 DNA sequence: TGTGCCAGCAGTGATCAGGGGGCTGTAAGCAATCAGCCCCAGCATTTT. This gives the protein CASSDQGAVSNQPQHF.

This clone was recorded once. The gene calls are TRBV5-1 and TRBJ1-2, with D possibly matching TRBD1 (6 bases). The CDR3 has 13 residues. Deletions cut 4 bases from V and 7 bases from J, with 14 bases between. Germline V lookup: CDR1 SGHRS, CDR2 YFSETQ. The CDR3 bases are TGCGCCAGCAGCCCACAGGGAGTGGGTGGCTACACCTTC. Its protein is CASSPQGVGGYTF.

The sample holds a few counts of this clone. The CDR3 DNA is TGTGCCAGCAGCCCCGGACAGAATTCCTACAATGAGCAGTTCTTC. It translates to CASSPGQNSYNEQFF. The chain recombines TRBV5-4 with TRBJ2-1, with D maybe TRBD1 (6 bases). CDR3 length: 15 amino acids. The germline V gene has CDR1 SGHNT and CDR2 YYREEE (reference sequence). The V end was cut by 4 bases, the J end by 1 base, with 12 bases between.

The chain links TRBV4-3 to TRBJ2-1, with a weak D call TRBD1 (5 bases). Looked up from germline, CDR1 is LGHNA and CDR2 is YSLEER. V was clipped by 0 bases and J by 9 bases, with 15 bases between them. The CDR3 sequence is 15 residues long. In nucleotides, the CDR3 is TGCGCCAGCAGCCAAGAAAGGGGCAGGGTTGCTGAGCAGTTCTTC. It yields the protein CASSQERGRVAEQFF.

The rearrangement links TRBV2 to TRBJ1-5; D is ambiguous. Germline V gene data show CDR1 as SNHLY and CDR2 as FYNNEI. The CDR3 is made up of 13 amino acids. V was trimmed by 3 bases and J by 4 bases, leaving 7 bases between them. This chain's CDR3 is CASSDGLNQPQHF. The DNA of the CDR3 is TGTGCCAGCAGTGATGGACTGAATCAGCCCCAGCATTTT.

This rearrangement joins TRBV13 to TRBJ1-3; 7 positions match TRBD1. CDR3 length equals 17 residues. V lost 5 bases and J lost 0; bases outside the gene matches: 10. Germline-derived CDR1 and CDR2 are PRHDT and FYEKMQ (reference sequence). Here the CDR3 DNA reads TGTGCCAGCAGCACGATACGACAGGGAAGCTCTGGAAACACCATATATTTT. Amino acids: CASSTIRQGSSGNTIYF.

The V and J genes are TRBV11-2 and TRBJ2-7, with a possible D match to TRBD2 (5 bases). The V gene lost 5 bases and the J gene lost 2 bases, with 16 bases spanning the gap. Germline V gene lookup returns CDR1 SGHAT and CDR2 FQNNGV. The length of the CDR3 is 15 residues. The CDR3 spells CASSMVAEATYEQYF. CDR3 sequence (DNA): TGTGCCAGCAGCATGGTGGCGGAGGCGACCTACGAGCAGTACTTC.

The J gene is TRBJ2-3, the V gene TRBV5-6; TRBD2 aligns across 8 bases. Trimming took 1 base from V and 5 from J; bases not matched to a gene: 6. Germline lookup yields CDR1 SGHDT and CDR2 YYEEEE. This CDR3 has 15 residues. Here the CDR3 reads CASSLSGGPRDTQYF. The CDR3 nucleotides read TGTGCCAGCAGCTTGTCGGGGGGGCCGAGAGATACGCAGTATTTT.

The chain employs TRBV7-3 and TRBJ2-7; D is possibly TRBD2 (5 bases). CDR3 size: 17 residues. Germline CDR1 and CDR2: SGHTA and FQGTGA. V lost 0 bases, J lost 0 bases, and 15 bases lay in between. The CDR3 DNA is TGTGCCAGCAGCTTAACCGTAAGGCGGGCTTTCTCCTACGAGCAGTACTTC. Its translation is CASSLTVRRAFSYEQYF.

This chain links TRBV5-8 with TRBJ2-1; 12 positions agree with TRBD2. Per the germline V gene, CDR1 is SGHTS and CDR2 is YDEGEE. Unmatched junction bases numbered 8, after V lost 0 bases and J lost 7 bases. The CDR3 sequence is 17 residues long. The CDR3 region is CASSLAGASGGDNEQFF. The DNA of the CDR3 is TGTGCCAGCAGCTTGGCCGGCGCTAGCGGGGGGGATAATGAGCAGTTCTTC.

CDR3 residues: CASSYPGGRYGYTF. The CDR3 bases are TGTGCCAGCAGTTACCCGGGGGGCCGCTATGGCTACACCTTC. V and J are TRBV6-2 or TRBV6-3 and TRBJ1-2; D is possibly TRBD1 (6 bases). V was clipped by 2 bases and J by 4 bases, with 11 bases between them. The CDR3 length is 14 residues. CDR1 MNHEY and CDR2 SVGEGT come from the germline V gene.

The chain recombines TRBV2 with TRBJ2-7; 7 positions match TRBD2. The CDR3 is 14 amino acids. Per germline, CDR1 SNHLY and CDR2 FYNNEI. Unmatched junction bases numbered 9, after V lost 7 bases and J lost 3 bases. The CDR3 here is CASTAQGGVYEQYF. Written as DNA, the CDR3 is TGTGCCAGCACCGCGCAGGGAGGGGTCTACGAGCAGTACTTC.

This chain links TRBV28 with TRBJ2-3; tentative D call: TRBD1 (5 bases). There are 11 residues in the CDR3. Trimming pared 7 bases from V and 6 bases from J, leaving 8 bases between. Per germline, CDR1 MDHEN and CDR2 SYDVKM. CDR3 residues: CASKGYDTQYF. The CDR3 DNA sequence: TGTGCCAGCAAGGGGTACGATACGCAGTATTTT.